Included here is one T cell receptor (beta chain) sequence, with context. The germline V gene has CDR1 MGHDK and CDR2 SYGVNS. CDR3 length: 17 residues. The V gene end was trimmed by 6 bases and the J gene end by 1 base; junction bases not matched to a gene: 10. These data are taken from a study of T cells in Graves' hyperthyroidism and ophthalmopathy. TCR beta CDR3 regions were amplified from RNA transcripts. The HTBI primer set was used in a first-round RT-PCR of the TCR CDR3. MiXCR, applied by TCRdb to the multiplex PCR reads, yields one record per CDR3 protein. Among roughly 580,000 distinct CDR3 sequences listed, 46% were seen once. Newly diagnosed hyperthyroidism, duration under 2 months, in patients aged 18 to 65. Lactation, pregnancy, other autoimmune disease or uncontrolled infection excluded patients. Diagnosis relied on clinical symptoms, serum thyroxine and TRAb, thyroid ultrasound and orbital computed tomography.

The V and J genes are TRBV25-1 and TRBJ1-5; 9 bases match TRBD1. Material: peripheral blood or thyroid tissue (not recorded which). The sequence derives from a woman under 30 with Graves' hyperthyroidism. In DNA form, the CDR3 reads TGTGCCAGCAGCCCCCCGGACAGGGGAAAAAGCAATCAGCCCCAGCATTTT. It codes for CASSPPDRGKSNQPQHF.